This T cell receptor (beta chain) emerged from a study of blood T cell repertoires in COVID-19. Study summary: Samples of COVID-19 (acute and convalescent) were obtained from the United States, Italy and Spain.

Assay: immunoSEQ multiplex PCR; the TCRdb copy retains only in-frame clones and omits some. In the table there are about 110,000 clones, less than 90% of which are singletons. V dropped 0 bases and J dropped 5; count of bases not matched to a gene: 13. CDR1 is SGDLS, CDR2 YYNGEE, per germline. The CDR3 length is 18 residues. The chain combines TRBV9 with TRBJ2-5, with 10 bases lining up with TRBD1. The clonotype was recovered from a man between 45 and 60 years old with acute or convalescent COVID-19. The source material was peripheral blood. CDR3 nucleotides: TGTGCCAGCAGCGTAGCTATCGCGGGACAGGGGTTAATGGAGACCCAGTACTTC. Translating it yields CASSVAIAGQGLMETQYF.